Reported below is one TCR beta chain. This table comes from immunoSEQ multiplex PCR, and its TCRdb copy is limited to in-frame clones, with some not included. Among 350,000 to 450,000 clones listed, 75% to 95% were seen once. CDR3 length equals 14 residues. Germline V gene data show CDR1 as GTSNPN and CDR2 as SVGIG (reference sequence). J gave up 3 bases and V 2 bases, and 3 bases lay outside the gene matches. These data originate in a study of control samples from healthy donors and cancer patients. The sequenced material came from PBMCs. This clonotype originated in a man aged 35 to 55 with head and neck cancer. The V call is TRBV30, the J call TRBJ2-5; 10 nucleotides match TRBD1. The CDR3 DNA reads TGTGCCTGGAGTCGCGGACAGGGGGAAGAGACCCAGTACTTC. This sequence encodes CAWSRGQGEETQYF.